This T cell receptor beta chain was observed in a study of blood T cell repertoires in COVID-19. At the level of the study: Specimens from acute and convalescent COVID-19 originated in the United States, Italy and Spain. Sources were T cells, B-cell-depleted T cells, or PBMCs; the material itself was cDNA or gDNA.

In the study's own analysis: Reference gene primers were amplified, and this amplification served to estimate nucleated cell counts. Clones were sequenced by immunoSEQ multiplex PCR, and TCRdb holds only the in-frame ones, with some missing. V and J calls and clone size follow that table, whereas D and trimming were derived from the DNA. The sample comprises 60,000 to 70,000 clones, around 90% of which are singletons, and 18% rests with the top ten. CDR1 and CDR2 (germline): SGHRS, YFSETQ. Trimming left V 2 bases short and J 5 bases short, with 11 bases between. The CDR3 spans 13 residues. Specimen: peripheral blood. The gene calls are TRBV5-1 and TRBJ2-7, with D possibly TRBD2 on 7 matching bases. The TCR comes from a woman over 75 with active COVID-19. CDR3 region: CASSFGGGDEQYF. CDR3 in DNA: TGCGCCAGCAGCTTTGGAGGGGGGGACGAGCAGTACTTC.